Below are 9 T cell receptor beta chains sequenced from a single sample in a study of shared clonotypes between healthy human individuals. Clones were read by immunoSEQ multiplex PCR, and TCRdb kept only the in-frame ones, dropping some. The sample yields some 87,000 clones, 60% to 70% seen once. Sequenced input: memory CD8+ T cells sorted from blood. Subset reported: CD45RO+ cells pooled with CCR7-negative TemRA cells. The receptors were sampled from a man between 25 and 39 years old in good health.

In this sample, this clone turned up a few times. This chain uses TRBV14 with TRBJ2-3, with 8 bases identical to TRBD2. The CDR3 consists of 15 residues. The germline V gene has CDR1 SGHDN and CDR2 FVKESK. J was trimmed by 5 bases and V by 5 bases; bases with no gene match: 9. The CDR3 nucleotides are TGTGCCAGCAGCTCTGTCGGGAGGGCAGGAGATACGCAGTATTTT. Residues: CASSSVGRAGDTQYF.

This clone has ten or more counts. The sample has other DNA sequences that encode this CDR3 too. The CDR3 DNA reads TGTGCCAGCAGTCTGATATCCTACGAGCAGTACTTC. This codes for CASSLISYEQYF. The chain employs TRBV28 and TRBJ2-7; D gene ambiguous. This CDR3 is built from 12 residues. Looked up from germline, CDR1 is MDHEN and CDR2 is SYDVKM. Trimming removed 5 bases from V and 1 base from J, with 6 bases in between.

The rearrangement uses TRBV7-3 and TRBJ2-3, with 10 bases matching TRBD2. The CDR3 has 13 residues. With 5 bases clipped from V and 5 bases from J, the junction kept 1 base outside the gene matches. The V gene's germline CDR1 is SGHTA and CDR2 FQGTGA. The CDR3 here is CASSLAGEDTQYF. Written as DNA, the CDR3 is TGTGCCAGCAGCCTAGCGGGAGAAGATACGCAGTATTTT. The variable domain in full, with the rest retrieved from reference TRBV7-3 and TRBJ2-3, is GAGVSQTPSNKVTEKGKYVELRCDPISGHTALYWYRQSLGQGPEFLIYFQGTGAADDSGLPNDRFFAVRPEGSVSTLKIQRTERGDSAVYLCASSLAGEDTQYFGPGTRLTVL.

V gene TRBV2 combines with J gene TRBJ2-1; D is ambiguous. Trimming removed 2 bases from V and 4 bases from J, with 6 bases in between. There are 13 residues in the CDR3. Germline V CDR1 and CDR2: SNHLY, FYNNEI. The CDR3 nucleotides read TGTGCCAGCAGTGAAAAAGGTTACAATGAGCAGTTCTTC. As protein: CASSEKGYNEQFF.

V and J are TRBV5-1 and TRBJ2-1, with D hard to call. CDR1 is SGHRS and CDR2 is YFSETQ in the germline V gene. CDR3 length equals 15 residues. V was clipped by 7 bases and J by 9 bases, with 23 bases between them. CDR3 loop: CASGELKVSNSEQFF. DNA for the CDR3: TGCGCCAGCGGAGAGCTGAAAGTATCGAACAGTGAGCAGTTCTTC.

V is TRBV6-5 and J is TRBJ1-2; D possibly corresponds to TRBD1 (5 bases). Between the trimmed V and J ends, which lost 5 bases and 0 bases, there was a span of 7 bases. The CDR3 length is 13 residues. CDR1 and CDR2 (germline): MNHEY, SVGAGI. The CDR3: CASSRDPNYGYTF. For the CDR3, the DNA is TGTGCCAGCAGTCGGGACCCTAACTATGGCTACACCTTC.

The chain joins TRBV6-1 to TRBJ1-2; D possibly corresponds to TRBD1 (6 bases). The CDR3 runs 12 residues. Trimming pared 4 bases from V and 8 bases from J, leaving 11 bases between. Germline-derived CDR1 and CDR2 are MNHNS and SASEGT. Here the CDR3 DNA reads TGTGCCAGCAGTGGGGGACAATCGGGCTACACCTTC. Amino acid sequence: CASSGGQSGYTF.

This clone was recorded at least ten times. CDR3 in amino acids: CATSHIAGETQYF. DNA for the CDR3: TGTGCCACCAGCCATATAGCGGGAGAGACCCAGTACTTC. This sequence joins TRBV15 and TRBJ2-5; 7 bases agree with TRBD2. V shed 5 bases and J 4 bases; nucleotides not matched to a gene: 4. The CDR3 runs to 13 residues. The germline V gene encodes CDR1 LNHNV and CDR2 YYDKDF (reference sequence).

The chain is built from TRBV7-8 and TRBJ2-2; D not certain. The germline V gene has CDR1 SGHVS and CDR2 FQNEAQ. The CDR3 covers 13 residues. Trimming took 3 bases from V and 4 from J, leaving 6 bases between them. Here the CDR3 reads CASSLVSTGELFF. CDR3 coding DNA: TGTGCCAGCAGCTTGGTTAGCACCGGGGAGCTGTTTTTT.